This T cell receptor (beta chain) was captured by sequencing in a study of CD8+ T cells in alopecia areata. As for the study in general: Oral tofacitinib, 5 to 10 mg twice daily, was given in an open-label trial. Scalp area affected, as a percentage, set the severity score of treated patients. Whole-study results and caveats: Mice gave a clearer picture of TCR sharing than patients did, possibly for HLA-related reasons.

The V and J ends lost 8 bases and 9 bases respectively, with 17 bases between them. Germline loops: CDR1 SGHTA, CDR2 FQGTGA. This CDR3 spans 14 amino acids. Extracted RNA was reverse transcribed into cDNA, the sequencing template. TCRdb's table, derived via immunoSEQ multiplex PCR, lists solely in-frame clones and lacks some. The sample holds about 210,000 clones, 55% to 70% seen once. Indicated treatment: oral pan-JAK inhibitor, 5-10 mg twice daily. Collected material from alopecia areata patients comprised lesional scalp punch biopsies and peripheral blood. Turning to this clone: What it binds is not known.

The chain has TRBV7-3 and TRBJ1-6, with a weak D call TRBD1 (5 bases). This TCR derives from a human donor with alopecia areata. Here the sequenced sample was CD4+ T cells sorted from blood, taken at week 4, from a patient treated with tofacitinib. This CDR3 reads CASLSGWGSSPLHF. CDR3 DNA sequence: TGTGCCAGCCTTTCCGGGTGGGGGAGTTCACCCCTCCACTTT.